These T cell receptor beta chains were read from a single sample in a study of response to subunit inactivated influenza vaccine. TCRdb redid the calling of the RT-PCR reads with MiXCR, one entry per CDR3 protein. Here the sample spans more than 450,000 distinct CDR3 sequences, about 10% being singletons. Separately, the same data were catalogued under a study of T cells expressing NK-cell markers.

The sample consisted of PBMCs from blood, taken on the day of vaccination. Every receptor here comes from a man between 50 and 59 years old who received an inactivated influenza vaccine. CDR3s include the opening cysteine and the closing phenylalanine or tryptophan. Each record gives: J gene, D gene, V gene, clone size, CDR3 DNA, CDR3 protein. The D gene is left open where the match is weak. The size of a clone is reported for some rows only, either as once, few or many, or as a class for expanded clones.

TRBJ1-6	NA	TRBV4-2	few	TGTGCCAGCAGCCAAGTGTCCAGCGCGTCCTATAATTCACCCCTCCACTTT	CASSQVSSASYNSPLHF
TRBJ2-1	TRBD1	TRBV27	NA	TGTGCCAGCAGTTCCGACAGGGGGCTGCACAATGAGCAGTTCTTC	CASSSDRGLHNEQFF
TRBJ2-7	NA	TRBV7-8	few	TGTGCCAGCAGCTTAGCGGAGGGGACCTTAGGGGAGCAGTACTTC	CASSLAEGTLGEQYF
TRBJ2-2	NA	TRBV5-1	few	TGCGCCAGCAGCTTGGCAGAGCTCGGGGGCACCGGGGAGCTGTTTTTT	CASSLAELGGTGELFF
TRBJ2-7	NA	TRBV7-9	NA	TGTGCCAGCAGCGCACCAGAACGAAACGAGCAGTACTTC	CASSAPERNEQYF
TRBJ2-7	NA	TRBV25-1	few	TGTGCCAGCAGTCACGGGACTCCCGAGCAGTACTTC	CASSHGTPEQYF
TRBJ2-1	TRBD2	TRBV5-1	few	TGCGCCAGCAGCTTGCCCAAGCGGGAGGGCCGGTACAATGAGCAGTTCTTC	CASSLPKREGRYNEQFF
TRBJ1-2	NA	TRBV29-1	many	TGCAGCGTTGAATGGGAGCAGGGTACCTCTAACTATGGCTACACCTTC	CSVEWEQGTSNYGYTF
TRBJ2-5	NA	TRBV9	NA	TGTGCCAGCAGCGTTTCCGGGAGCGGGGAGACCCAGTACTTC	CASSVSGSGETQYF
TRBJ1-1	NA	TRBV4-3	NA	TGCGCCAGCAGCCAGGTGACGGCTCGCACTGAAGCTTTCTTT	CASSQVTARTEAFF
TRBJ1-4	TRBD1	TRBV5-1	many	TGCGCCAGCAGCTTGGCCCAGGGGGCTAATGAAAAACTGTTTTTT	CASSLAQGANEKLFF
TRBJ2-2	NA	TRBV2	few	TGTGCCAGCAGTGACTTTTGGGACACCGGGGAGCTGTTTTTT	CASSDFWDTGELFF
TRBJ2-3	TRBD2	TRBV20-1	NA	TGCAGTGCTAAGCGGGGACGCACAGATACGCAGTATTTT	CSAKRGRTDTQYF
TRBJ1-2	NA	TRBV28	NA	TGTGCCAGCAGTTTTCTCTCAGGGGCCGGGGATGGCTACACCTTC	CASSFLSGAGDGYTF
TRBJ2-7	NA	TRBV14	NA	TGTGCCAGCGCGAGGGTTTTCTACGAGCAGTACTTC	CASARVFYEQYF
TRBJ2-5	NA	TRBV18	NA	TGTGCCAGCTCACCCGTGGCGGGGGCCACGGAGACCCAGTACTTC	CASSPVAGATETQYF
TRBJ2-5	NA	TRBV6-2/TRBV6-3	few	TGTGCCAGCAGCAACACCGGACGTCAAGAGACCCAGTACTTC	CASSNTGRQETQYF
TRBJ2-7	NA	TRBV18	few	TGTGCCAGCTCACCCTACCAGGGAACCTACGAGCAGTACTTC	CASSPYQGTYEQYF
TRBJ2-5	TRBD1	TRBV6-1	NA	TGTGCCAGCATCAAGACAGGGGGTTCCTACGAGACCCAGTACTTC	CASIKTGGSYETQYF
TRBJ2-7	TRBD1	TRBV6-5	once	TGTGCCAGCAGTTCTCCAGGGGACAGGTATCTGAACTTC	CASSSPGDRYLNF
TRBJ1-1	NA	TRBV18	few	TGTGCCAGCTCACCAACCAGGGACCGACCCCTGAACACTGAAGCTTTCTTT	CASSPTRDRPLNTEAFF
TRBJ2-7	NA	TRBV6-2/TRBV6-3	NA	TGTGCCAGCAGTCTGTCTGCACCCAGGATTTACGAGCAGTACTTC	CASSLSAPRIYEQYF
TRBJ2-3	NA	TRBV20-1	few	TGCAGTGCTACAGGGAACACAGATACGCAGTATTTT	CSATGNTDTQYF
TRBJ2-5	NA	TRBV29-1	few	TGCAGCGTCAAGGCCGGGGTGGAGACCCAGTACTTC	CSVKAGVETQYF
TRBJ1-2	TRBD1	TRBV5-6	few	TGTGCCAGCAGCCAATTACAGGGGTTTGGCGGCTACACCTTC	CASSQLQGFGGYTF
TRBJ2-7	TRBD1	TRBV7-2	once	TGTGCCAGCAGCTCCGCCGGGACAGGGGGCGACGAGCAGTACTTC	CASSSAGTGGDEQYF
TRBJ2-1	NA	TRBV27	NA	TGTGCCAGCAGTTTTTTTCGCGTCCCTACGGAGCAGTTCTTC	CASSFFRVPTEQFF
TRBJ1-2	NA	TRBV2	many	TGTGCCAGCAGTGTGGACACCGGTGGCTACACCTTC	CASSVDTGGYTF
TRBJ2-2	NA	TRBV5-1	few	TGCGCCAGCAGCCCCGACGGGTCAGCCGGGGAGCTGTTTTTT	CASSPDGSAGELFF
TRBJ2-5	TRBD2	TRBV4-1	few	TGCGCCAGCAGCCAAGATCCTAGCGGGGGAATCAGGGAGACCCAGTACTTC	CASSQDPSGGIRETQYF
TRBJ2-2	NA	TRBV5-1	few	TGCGCCAGCAGACAAATAGGGTCGCGAAACACCGGGGAGCTGTTTTTT	CASRQIGSRNTGELFF
TRBJ2-5	TRBD1	TRBV29-1	NA	TGCAGCATATCGTACAGGGGGAAAGAGACCCAGTACTTC	CSISYRGKETQYF
TRBJ1-4	NA	TRBV7-9	few	TGTGCCAGCAGCTCCCTCGCTGGGGAAAAACTGTTTTTT	CASSSLAGEKLFF
TRBJ2-2	NA	TRBV7-9	many	TGTGCCAGCAGCGGGGGAAAATCGAACACCGGGGAGCTGTTTTTT	CASSGGKSNTGELFF
TRBJ2-7	TRBD2	TRBV7-2	NA	TGTGCCAGCAGCTTAGTACGACTAGCTTCGGGAGAGCAGTACTTC	CASSLVRLASGEQYF
TRBJ2-2	NA	TRBV5-1	few	TGCGCCAGCACCGACAGGAGCACCGGGGAGCTGTTTTTT	CASTDRSTGELFF
TRBJ1-2	TRBD1	TRBV18	many	TGTGCCAGCTCACCAAGGACAGGGGGATATGGCTACACCTTC	CASSPRTGGYGYTF
TRBJ2-5	TRBD2	TRBV12-3/TRBV12-4	NA	TGTGCCAGCAGTTTACAAGGGTTGGGGCGACTAGCGGGAATCCAAGCTGAGACCCAGTACTTC	CASSLQGLGRLAGIQAETQYF
TRBJ1-5	NA	TRBV20-1	few	TGCAGTGCTAGTCAGGTTAGCAATCAGCCCCAGCATTTT	CSASQVSNQPQHF
TRBJ1-1	NA	TRBV12-3/TRBV12-4	few	TGTGCCAGCTTGTTGGGCCAAAACACTGAAGCTTTCTTT	CASLLGQNTEAFF
TRBJ2-7	TRBD2	TRBV29-1	NA	TGCAGCGTTGAGGGGGGACTAGCGGGAGGCTACGAGCAGTACTTC	CSVEGGLAGGYEQYF
TRBJ1-1	NA	TRBV7-9	NA	TGTGCCAGCAGGTCCGGGACAAACATGAACACTGAAGCTTTCTTT	CASRSGTNMNTEAFF
TRBJ2-7	NA	TRBV5-6	NA	TGTGCCAGCAGCGAGCTACAGAACGGCGGGTCCTACGAGCAGTACTTC	CASSELQNGGSYEQYF
TRBJ2-7	TRBD1	TRBV20-1	NA	TGCAGTGCTCTTGTATTAGGGGGCGCACCCTACGAGCAGTACTTC	CSALVLGGAPYEQYF
TRBJ2-1	TRBD2	TRBV6-2/TRBV6-3	NA	TGTGCCAGCATCAACGGACTAGCGGGGGAGAATGAGCAGTTCTTC	CASINGLAGENEQFF
TRBJ2-3	TRBD1	TRBV7-2	few	TGTGCCAGCAGCCCCACAGGGGCGGATACGCAGTATTTT	CASSPTGADTQYF
TRBJ2-2	NA	TRBV29-1	many	TGCAGCGTACTGGGCGCCGCGAACACCGGGGAGCTGTTTTTT	CSVLGAANTGELFF
TRBJ2-1	NA	TRBV15	NA	TGTGCCACTTTCACGGGACTGAGCTCCTACAATGAGCAGTTCTTC	CATFTGLSSYNEQFF
TRBJ2-7	NA	TRBV7-2	NA	TGTGCCAGCAGCTTAATGAAGTCCTACGAGCAGTACTTC	CASSLMKSYEQYF
TRBJ2-7	TRBD1	TRBV10-3	few	TGTGCCATCAGTGCCAGACAGGGCTACGAGCAGTACTTC	CAISARQGYEQYF
TRBJ2-3	TRBD2	TRBV7-8	NA	TGTGCCAGCAGCCCCCCCGTGCGGGAGGGCCCGAATACGCAGTATTTT	CASSPPVREGPNTQYF
TRBJ1-2	TRBD1	TRBV25-1	few	TGTGCCAGCAGTGCAACAGGGGTGGGGGACTATGGCTACACCTTC	CASSATGVGDYGYTF
TRBJ2-7	NA	TRBV21-1	once	TGTGCCAGCAGCAAAGCAGCTAGCGGGCCCTCCTACGAGCAGTACTTC	CASSKAASGPSYEQYF